Listed here is a single TCR beta chain. The antigen remains undetermined. The length of the CDR3 is 14 residues. Germline CDR1 MGHRA, CDR2 YSYEKL. V shed 4 bases and J 5 bases; nucleotides not matched to a gene: 6. Amplified TCR beta CDR3 regions derived from RNA transcripts. Using the HTBI primer set, a first-round RT-PCR was run on the TCR CDR3. In TCRdb, the multiplex PCR reads were re-called with MiXCR into one record per CDR3 protein. The sample has about 350,000 distinct CDR3 sequences; roughly 15% are singletons. The sample is drawn from a study of T cells in Graves' hyperthyroidism and ophthalmopathy. Study-wide results and caveats: Ophthalmopathy onset followed model prediction by a median around 6.9 months. Classification by a 13 V-J model distinguished ophthalmopathy from stable hyperthyroidism.

Uncontrolled infection, other autoimmune disease, pregnancy or lactation excluded patients. 9 to 10 ml fresh peripheral blood yielded the PBMCs. This receptor was identified in a woman aged 60 to 75 with Graves' ophthalmopathy. The chain is built from TRBV4-1 and TRBJ2-5, with 8 bases fitting TRBD2. The sequenced sample was blood. The CDR3 loop is CASSLRTSRETQYF. In DNA, the CDR3 is TGCGCCAGCAGCCTACGGACTAGCCGGGAGACCCAGTACTTC.